This TCR beta chain was captured in a study of blood T cell repertoires in COVID-19 (dated by TCRdb to between 2020 and 2021). Looking at the study overall: Samples covering the acute and convalescent phases of COVID-19 were provided by collaborators in the United States, Italy and Spain. The dataset comprised deeply sampled blood TCRbeta repertoires from subjects exposed to, actively infected with, or recovered from COVID-19. HLA class I and class II types, where available, came from metadata supplied by the sample provider rather than from assay-based typing. A de-identified subject ID, COVID-19 status, age in years and sex were almost always included in the sample metadata. Samples came from the ongoing ImmuneRACE study (first 160 participants) plus 1,254 subjects from 6 global collaborators. The repertoires were released in a freely available public database intended as a resource for research on the immune response to SARS-CoV-2. The prospective study material was composed of cDNA or gDNA derived from T cells, B-cell-depleted T cells, or PBMCs.

This clone came up once. The clone's antigen remains unknown. One base away there is no much larger clone; base qualities are not given. Broad study findings and their caveats: The quantity of clinical and demographic metadata differed by source and by participant and was supplied without curation.

In Seattle, one collaborating source enrolled patients while the infection was active and tracked those patients longitudinally over the course of disease. Each collaborating institution followed its own protocols to collect whole blood in K2EDTA tubes. For TCRbeta analysis, collaborator samples were shipped as frozen whole blood, as isolated PBMCs, or as DNA extracted from either sample type. V lost 8 bases and J lost 4 bases; the stretch between them is 8 bases long. The CDR3 goes from the cysteine to the phenylalanine over 11 residues. Only the CDR3 portion is preserved as DNA: 33 bases, with reading frame beginning at the first base. The germline V gene specifies MGHRA as CDR1 and YSYEKL as CDR2. The immunoSEQ Assay, a bias-controlled multiplex PCR, was used to amplify TCRbeta CDR3 regions from genomic DNA. In the authors' own workflow: Nucleated cell counts per sample were estimated from amplification of reference gene primers within the assay. Sequence reads were collapsed and filtered to measure the absolute abundance of every unique TCRbeta CDR3 rearrangement. For each sample, productive Simpson clonality was calculated by taking the square root of Simpson's diversity index across productive rearrangements. Drawn from immuneACCESS, this table holds only the in-frame rearrangements with V and J called that TCRdb kept. Clones are partly lost; checked studies trace under half to an unresolved V gene and leave the rest unexplained. D and trimming were read from the DNA, whereas the V and J calls and clone size are those reported in that table. The sample table lists 200,000 to 250,000 clones, about 84% of them with a count of one. About 6% of the sample goes to the ten largest clones.

The receptor was isolated from a woman older than 75 with COVID-19, enrolled during active disease. Sequencing was carried out using peripheral blood. The sequence is built from TRBV4-1 and TRBJ1-1; the D gene lacks a confident call. The nucleotide sequence is given as TGCGCCAGCCGCTCGGTCACTGAAGCTTTCTTT. This sequence encodes CASRSVTEAFF.